A selection of T cell receptor beta chains follows, all from one sample in a study of early T cells in non-severe SARS-CoV-2 infection. TCRdb fed the 5' RACE reads into MiXCR, producing one record per CDR3 protein. The table includes roughly 92,000 distinct CDR3 sequences, about 12% detected once. The sample in question was whole blood, obtained at baseline. Source of these receptors: an adult who was a healthcare worker with PCR-confirmed SARS-CoV-2 infection or an uninfected control (not recorded which). Each CDR3 is given with its conserved first and last residue. A D gene is named only where the DNA matches it firmly. Rows give clone size only sometimes, using once, few, many, or a class for an expanded clone.

>TRBV7-8|NA|TRBJ1-2|15|TRBD1
CASSLATGANYGYTF
TGTGCCAGCAGCTTAGCGACAGGGGCAAACTATGGCTACACCTTC
>TRBV6-6|NA|TRBJ1-1|11|NA
CASTVFTEAFF
TGTGCCAGCACGGTGTTCACTGAAGCTTTCTTT
>TRBV30|many|TRBJ1-2|14|TRBD1
CAYTGTGRFGGYTF
TGTGCCTACACCGGGACAGGGAGATTTGGTGGCTACACCTTC
>TRBV7-8|many|TRBJ1-3|16|NA
CASMRGLLTSGNTIYF
TGTGCCAGCATGAGGGGACTACTGACCTCTGGAAACACCATATATTTT
>TRBV29-1|few|TRBJ2-2|14|TRBD1
CSGATGGNTGELFF
TGCAGCGGGGCGACAGGGGGCAACACCGGGGAGCTGTTTTTT
>TRBV10-3|NA|TRBJ2-7|14|NA
CAISSTGLYYEQYF
TGTGCCATCAGTTCCACAGGGCTGTACTACGAGCAGTACTTC
>TRBV9|few|TRBJ1-6|13|NA
CASSVLLHSPLHF
TGTGCCAGCAGCGTACTTTTGCATTCACCCCTCCACTTT
>TRBV19|many|TRBJ2-5|15|NA
CASSTSHFSQETQYF
TGTGCCAGTAGTACAAGTCACTTCTCGCAAGAGACCCAGTACTTC
>TRBV2|many|TRBJ2-1|17|TRBD2
CASSGRTSGISYNEQFF
TGTGCCAGCAGTGGCAGGACTAGCGGAATTTCCTACAATGAGCAGTTCTTC
>TRBV20-1|NA|TRBJ1-3|15|NA
CSAMKGLRSLNTIYF
TGCAGTGCTATGAAGGGGCTCCGAAGTTTAAACACCATATATTTT
>TRBV7-6|few|TRBJ2-3|12|NA
CASSPTSDTQYF
TGTGCCAGCAGCCCTACTTCAGATACGCAGTATTTT
>TRBV4-1|many|TRBJ1-2|13|TRBD1
CASSHAGGYGYTF
TGCGCCAGCAGCCATGCAGGGGGTTATGGCTACACCTTC
>TRBV5-1|NA|TRBJ1-4|14|NA
CASSLDFYSEKLFF
TGCGCCAGCAGCCTGGACTTTTATAGTGAAAAACTGTTTTTT
>TRBV29-1|many|TRBJ2-1|16|TRBD2
CSVPRPPSGKNNEQFF
TGCAGCGTCCCCCGGCCCCCCAGCGGGAAGAACAATGAGCAGTTCTTC
>TRBV6-1|few|TRBJ2-7|16|TRBD2
CASSAQISGMTYEQYF
TGTGCCAGCAGTGCCCAGATAAGCGGGATGACCTACGAGCAGTACTTC
>TRBV12-3/TRBV12-4|few|TRBJ2-2|15|NA
CASSLYGGHTGELFF
TGTGCCAGCAGTTTATATGGGGGGCACACCGGGGAGCTGTTTTTT
>TRBV18|few|TRBJ2-1|14|NA
CASSPPGRPNEQFF
TGTGCCAGCTCACCACCTGGCCGGCCCAATGAGCAGTTCTTC
>TRBV6-1|few|TRBJ2-1|13|NA
CASSRTAYNEQFF
TGTGCCAGCAGTCGGACAGCGTACAATGAGCAGTTCTTC
>TRBV28|few|TRBJ2-1|12|NA
CASSLIGNEQFF
TGTGCCAGCAGTTTAATAGGCAATGAGCAGTTCTTC
>TRBV7-3|few|TRBJ2-2|18|NA
CASSLTILGRINTGELFF
TGTGCCAGCAGCTTAACGATATTGGGCAGGATCAACACCGGGGAGCTGTTTTTT
>TRBV5-5|many|TRBJ1-3|12|NA
CASSPPTDTIYF
TGTGCCAGCAGCCCCCCAACAGACACCATATATTTT
>TRBV6-5|NA|TRBJ2-2|16|TRBD1
CASRKTGESNTGELFF
TGTGCCAGCAGGAAGACAGGGGAATCGAACACCGGGGAGCTGTTTTTT
>TRBV6-5|NA|TRBJ2-1|16|NA
CASSYSRVTLANEQFF
TGTGCCAGCAGTTACTCCAGGGTTACCTTAGCGAATGAGCAGTTCTTC
>TRBV9|few|TRBJ1-1|13|NA
CASKNGINTEAFF
TGTGCCAGCAAAAACGGGATCAACACTGAAGCTTTCTTT
>TRBV10-1|NA|TRBJ2-1|13|NA
CASHLEGGDEQFF
TGCGCCAGCCACCTCGAGGGGGGCGATGAGCAGTTCTTC
>TRBV27|NA|TRBJ2-3|20|TRBD2
CASSLARTSGGLLGADTQYF
TGTGCCAGCAGTTTAGCCCGGACTAGCGGGGGCCTACTTGGCGCAGATACGCAGTATTTT
>TRBV5-6|NA|TRBJ1-1|15|NA
CASSSQGGMNTEAFF
TGTGCCAGCAGCTCCCAAGGGGGGATGAACACTGAAGCTTTCTTT
>TRBV20-1|few|TRBJ1-1|12|NA
CSARGGNSEAFF
TGCAGTGCTAGAGGGGGGAACAGTGAAGCTTTCTTT
>TRBV19|NA|TRBJ2-1|12|NA
CASSIRAGEQFF
TGTGCCAGTAGTATCAGGGCCGGTGAGCAGTTCTTC
>TRBV18|few|TRBJ1-1|15|NA
CASSPRRGENTEAFF
TGTGCCAGCTCACCAAGGAGGGGAGAGAACACTGAAGCTTTCTTT
>TRBV28|NA|TRBJ1-6|14|NA
CASSYGSYNSPLHF
TGTGCCAGCAGTTACGGCTCCTATAATTCACCCCTCCATTTT
>TRBV5-4|few|TRBJ2-1|16|TRBD2
CASSFPSGRAVNEQFF
TGTGCCAGCAGCTTTCCTAGCGGGAGGGCCGTCAATGAGCAGTTCTTC
>TRBV27|many|TRBJ1-1|13|NA
CASSLIGGTEAFF
TGTGCCAGCAGTTTAATAGGAGGCACTGAAGCTTTCTTT
>TRBV11-2|few|TRBJ1-2|11|NA
CASTPSIGYTF
TGTGCCAGCACCCCTTCCATCGGCTACACCTTC
>TRBV20-1|few|TRBJ2-5|13|TRBD2
CSAPLAAQETQYF
TGCAGTGCACCGCTAGCGGCACAAGAGACCCAGTACTTC
>TRBV19|few|TRBJ1-2|13|NA
CASSVRGDYGYTF
TGTGCCAGTAGCGTCAGGGGTGACTATGGCTACACCTTC
>TRBV19|once|TRBJ1-1|17|TRBD1
CASTGKGTGVTDTEAFF
TGTGCCAGTACCGGAAAGGGGACAGGGGTAACGGACACTGAAGCTTTCTTT
>TRBV11-2|many|TRBJ2-1|12|NA
CASSPLASEQFF
TGTGCCAGCAGCCCACTAGCCAGTGAGCAGTTCTTC
>TRBV2|NA|TRBJ1-4|17|NA
CASSVRQGNPMNEKLFF
TGTGCCAGCAGTGTTCGGCAGGGAAACCCGATGAATGAAAAACTGTTTTTT
>TRBV6-2/TRBV6-3|NA|TRBJ2-7|16|TRBD2
CASRPPGSGRGGEQYF
TGTGCCAGCAGACCCCCTGGGAGCGGGAGAGGGGGCGAGCAGTACTTC
>TRBV4-1|NA|TRBJ2-7|16|TRBD2
CASSQGGSGGKIEQYF
TGCGCCAGCAGCCAAGGGGGTAGCGGGGGGAAAATCGAGCAGTACTTC
>TRBV14|NA|TRBJ2-3|19|TRBD2
CASSPSHRLAGLSTDTQYF
TGTGCCAGCAGCCCTTCCCACCGACTAGCAGGGCTGAGCACAGATACGCAGTATTTT
>TRBV2|once|TRBJ2-2|14|NA
CASRISANTGELFF
TGTGCCAGCAGGATCAGCGCGAACACCGGGGAGCTGTTTTTT
>TRBV30|many|TRBJ1-2|14|TRBD1
CAWTTTGGLFGYTF
TGTGCCTGGACCACGACAGGGGGCCTTTTTGGCTACACCTTC
>TRBV7-3|NA|TRBJ2-3|15|NA
CASSPGSRVQDTQYF
TGTGCCAGCAGCCCGGGCAGTCGAGTACAAGATACGCAGTATTTT
>TRBV12-3/TRBV12-4|NA|TRBJ1-2|14|NA
CASSDSQAPNGYTF
TGTGCCAGCAGCGATTCGCAGGCTCCCAATGGCTACACCTTC
>TRBV28|few|TRBJ2-7|15|NA
CASRVYVQGSYEQYF
TGTGCCAGCAGAGTTTATGTCCAGGGTTCTTACGAGCAGTACTTC